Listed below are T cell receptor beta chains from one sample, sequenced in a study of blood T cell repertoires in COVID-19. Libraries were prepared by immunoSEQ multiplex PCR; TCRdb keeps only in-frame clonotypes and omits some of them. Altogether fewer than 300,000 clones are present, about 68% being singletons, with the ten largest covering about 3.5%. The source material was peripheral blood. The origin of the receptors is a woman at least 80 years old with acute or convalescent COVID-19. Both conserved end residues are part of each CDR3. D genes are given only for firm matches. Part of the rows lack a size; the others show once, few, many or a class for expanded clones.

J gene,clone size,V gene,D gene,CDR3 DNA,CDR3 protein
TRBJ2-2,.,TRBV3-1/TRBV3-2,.,TGTGCCAGCAGCCAAGAGATACAGGGTCGTGGCACCGGGGAGCTGTTTTTT,CASSQEIQGRGTGELFF
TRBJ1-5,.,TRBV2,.,TGTGCCAGCAGTGTCACCTTTCACTCCTCAAGCAATCAGCCCCAGCATTTT,CASSVTFHSSSNQPQHF
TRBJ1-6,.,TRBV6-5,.,TGTGCCAGCATAGGACAGAAATCGAAGAGTTCACCCCTCCACTTT,CASIGQKSKSSPLHF
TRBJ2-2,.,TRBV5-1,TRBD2,TGCGCCAGCAACCCCGAGGGAGGGGACACCGGGGAGCTGTTTTTT,CASNPEGGDTGELFF
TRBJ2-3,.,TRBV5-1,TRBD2,TGCGCCAGCGGCCCTAGCGGGGGTGATACGCAGTATTTT,CASGPSGGDTQYF
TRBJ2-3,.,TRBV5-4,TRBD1,TGTGCCAGCAGCCCCAGCAGGGGGAAGGATACGCAGTATTTT,CASSPSRGKDTQYF
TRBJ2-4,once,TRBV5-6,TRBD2,TGTGCCAGCAGCGCGGGAGGCCTAGCCAAAAACATTCAGTACTTC,CASSAGGLAKNIQYF
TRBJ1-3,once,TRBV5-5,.,TGTGCCAGCAGCACCCGACAGGATCGAAACACCATATATTTT,CASSTRQDRNTIYF
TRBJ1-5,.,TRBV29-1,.,TGCAGCGTTGGGGCCAGAAATCAGCCCCAGCATTTT,CSVGARNQPQHF
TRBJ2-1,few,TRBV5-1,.,TGCGCCAGCAGCTCGGCGGAGGGCTCCTACAATGAGCAGTTCTTC,CASSSAEGSYNEQFF
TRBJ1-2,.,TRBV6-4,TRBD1,TGTGCCAGCAGAGTACAGGGGGCGAGTGGCTACACCTTC,CASRVQGASGYTF
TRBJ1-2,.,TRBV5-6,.,TGTGCCAGCAGCCGCCGTGGGGGGAACTATGGCTACACCTTC,CASSRRGGNYGYTF
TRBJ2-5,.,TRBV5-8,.,TGTGCCAGCAGCTTGGGCCCGGGGAACCAAGAGACCCAGTACTTC,CASSLGPGNQETQYF
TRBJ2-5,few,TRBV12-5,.,TGTGCTAGTGGCGCACATCCGGGACAACAAGAGACCCAGTACTTC,CASGAHPGQQETQYF
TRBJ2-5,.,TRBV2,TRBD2,TGTGCCAGCAGGAGGGGGACTAGCGGGAGGGAGACCCAGTACTTC,CASRRGTSGRETQYF
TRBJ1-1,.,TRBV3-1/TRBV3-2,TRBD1,TGTGCCAGCAGCCAAGCCATTTTGGACAGGATTAACACTGAAGCTTTCTTT,CASSQAILDRINTEAFF
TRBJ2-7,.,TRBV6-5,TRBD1,TGTGCCAGCGGGGCTGGGGGACAGGGGGGAAACGAGCAGTACTTC,CASGAGGQGGNEQYF
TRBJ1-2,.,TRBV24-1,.,TGTGCCACCAGTGACTCGGGATTGGGAGGCTACACCTTC,CATSDSGLGGYTF
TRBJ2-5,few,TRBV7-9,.,TGTGCCAGCAGCCGAGGACAGCAGAAAGAGACCCAGTACTTC,CASSRGQQKETQYF
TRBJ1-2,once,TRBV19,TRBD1,TGTGCCAGTAGCGAGACAGGGGTAGGCTACACCTTC,CASSETGVGYTF
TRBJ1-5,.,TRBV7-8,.,TGTGCCAGCAGCTTAGCCCCCAGATCAGGGGCTAACCAGCCCCAGCATTTT,CASSLAPRSGANQPQHF
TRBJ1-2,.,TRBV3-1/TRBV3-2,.,TGTGCCAGCAGCCTAGAGGGACTGCACTATGGCTACACCTTC,CASSLEGLHYGYTF
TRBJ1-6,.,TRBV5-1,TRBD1,TGCGCCAGCAGCTGGGACAGCGGTAATTCACCCCTCCACTTT,CASSWDSGNSPLHF
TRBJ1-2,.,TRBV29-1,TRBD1,TGCAGCGCGAACCCACAGGGGGCGATGAACTATGGCTACACCTTC,CSANPQGAMNYGYTF
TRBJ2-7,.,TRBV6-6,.,TGTGCCAGCGGGGCAGGGCTCGGATACGAGCAGTACTTC,CASGAGLGYEQYF
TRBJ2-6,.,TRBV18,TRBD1,TGTGCCAGCTCCGTTTACAGGGGGACCTCTGGGGCCAACGTCCTGACTTTC,CASSVYRGTSGANVLTF
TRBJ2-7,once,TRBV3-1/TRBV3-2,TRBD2,TGTGCCAGCAGCCAAGCCGGGACTAGCGGGGCCCCCTACGAGCAGTACTTC,CASSQAGTSGAPYEQYF
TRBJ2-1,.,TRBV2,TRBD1,TGTGCCAGCAGCGAACAGGGGGCTACTTACAATGAGCAGTTCTTC,CASSEQGATYNEQFF
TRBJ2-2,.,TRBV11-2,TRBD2,TGTGCCAGCAGCTTAGCGGGACTAGGATGGTCCGGGGAGCTGTTTTTT,CASSLAGLGWSGELFF
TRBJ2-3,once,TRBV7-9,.,TGTGCCAGCAGCTTAAATCCTGGGGGCGCAGATACGCAGTATTTT,CASSLNPGGADTQYF
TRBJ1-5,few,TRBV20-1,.,TGCAGTGCTAGTCCGCCGGGTCAGCCCCAGCATTTT,CSASPPGQPQHF
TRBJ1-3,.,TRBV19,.,TGTGCCAGTAGCCGCACAGTACTCAGCCCGAGCTCTGGAAACACCATATATTTT,CASSRTVLSPSSGNTIYF
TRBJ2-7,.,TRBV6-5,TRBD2,TGTGCCAGCAGCGCGTCTAGCGGCTCCTACGAGCAGTACTTC,CASSASSGSYEQYF
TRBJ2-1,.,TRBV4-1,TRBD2,TGCGCCAGCAGCCAATCACTAGCGGGGTCCTACAATGAGCAGTTCTTC,CASSQSLAGSYNEQFF
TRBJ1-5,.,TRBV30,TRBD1,TGTGCCTGGAGTCAGGACAGGGGAAGCCAGCCCCAGCATTTT,CAWSQDRGSQPQHF
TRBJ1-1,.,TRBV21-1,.,TGTGCCCACGGGGACACCTCACCGGCCATTGAAGCTTTCTTT,CAHGDTSPAIEAFF
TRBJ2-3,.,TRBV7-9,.,TGTGCCAGCAGCTTATACCAGGGGTGGGATACGCAGTATTTT,CASSLYQGWDTQYF
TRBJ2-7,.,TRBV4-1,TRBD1,TGCGCCAGCAGCCAAGGGGGACAGGGAGGGACCAGCAGCTCCTACGAGCAGTACTTC,CASSQGGQGGTSSSYEQYF
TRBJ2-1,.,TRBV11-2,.,TGTGCCAGCAGCTCGGACTTTAACAATGAGCAGTTCTTC,CASSSDFNNEQFF